This TCR beta chain stems from a study of OX40 agonist ivuxolimab in advanced cancers. The V and J ends lost 3 bases and 12 bases, in that order; junction bases with no gene match: 21. Germline values: CDR1 SGHAT, CDR2 FQDESV (reference sequence). CDR3 length equals 18 residues. The data were produced by immunoSEQ multiplex PCR, yet TCRdb's version contains in-frame clones alone and is incomplete. In the table there are about 48,000 clones, more than 75% of which are singletons. The sample here was CD4+ or CD8+ T cells sorted from blood, taken in a trial of the OX40 agonist ivuxolimab. The chain has TRBV11-1 and TRBJ2-1; 9 bases are shared with TRBD1. This receptor was taken from an adult with an advanced solid tumor such as melanoma, head and neck, liver or kidney cancer. The CDR3 is CASSLPTGTGLPLGGQFF. CDR3 nucleotide sequence: TGTGCCAGCAGCTTGCCCACCGGGACAGGGCTGCCGCTGGGGGGGCAGTTCTTC.